These 9 T cell receptor beta chains share one sample of origin, sequenced in a study of CD8 T cells in Susac syndrome. After extraction with the RNeasy kit, 0.5 to 1 ug of the RNA was reverse transcribed using random hexamers. TCRdb re-called the immunoSEQ multiplex PCR reads with MiXCR, one entry per CDR3 protein. The sample holds approximately 220,000 distinct CDR3 sequences, around 95% seen once. Input material: CD4+ T cells from PBMCs. All receptors come from a human donor with multiple sclerosis.

The chain joins TRBV24-1 to TRBJ2-1; D call uncertain. Germline V CDR1 and CDR2: KGHDR, SFDVKD. The V end lost 2 bases, the J end lost 6 bases, and 13 bases lay between the germline ends. The CDR3 contains 15 residues. The CDR3: CATSDSTGRFNEQFF. The DNA for the CDR3 is TGTGCCACCAGTGATTCCACGGGCAGATTCAATGAGCAGTTCTTC.

This chain links TRBV10-3 with TRBJ2-3, with D perhaps TRBD1 or TRBD2 (5 bases each). V lost 2 bases and J lost 8, with 17 bases in between. Germline V gives CDR1 ENHRY, CDR2 SYGVKD. The CDR3 length is 15 residues. CDR3 sequence (DNA): TGTGCCATCAGTGAGAACTACGACACGAGGGGTACGCAGTATTTT. Amino acids: CAISENYDTRGTQYF.

This chain links TRBV6-5 with TRBJ2-7; D gene uncertain. The germline gives CDR1 MNHEY, CDR2 SVGAGI. V lost 6 bases and J lost 7, with 16 bases in between. The CDR3 sequence is 13 residues long. The CDR3 sequence is CASRSGPSGEQYV. CDR3 in DNA: TGTGCCAGCAGGAGTGGGCCCTCCGGAGAGCAGTACGTC.

CDR3 amino acids: CAPPRVWVRETQYF. The CDR3, as DNA: TGTGCCCCCCCTCGGGTTTGGGTGCGGGAGACCCAGTACTTC. The V and J genes are TRBV27 and TRBJ2-5, with no clear D. This CDR3 region has 14 residues. V lost 11 bases to trimming and J lost 5 bases, with 21 bases between them. The V gene's germline CDR1 is MNHEY and CDR2 SMNVEV (reference sequence).

This clonotype showed up just a few times. CDR3 sequence (DNA): TGTGCCAGCAGCGTGGGGACAGGCAACAATGAGCAGTTCTTC. It codes for CASSVGTGNNEQFF. V usage is TRBV9 and J usage is TRBJ2-1; 8 positions match TRBD1. V lost 2 bases and J lost 5; bases outside the gene matches: 3. This CDR3 region has 14 residues. Germline V CDR1 and CDR2: SGDLS, YYNGEE.

The genes are TRBV12-3 or TRBV12-4 and TRBJ2-1; 7 nucleotides match TRBD1. V was clipped by 6 bases and J by 9 bases; unmatched bases: 14. The CDR3 covers 15 residues. CDR3 in amino acids: CASRGQVARTGEQFF. CDR3 bases: TGTGCCAGCAGAGGACAGGTTGCGCGTACCGGTGAGCAGTTCTTC.

This chain connects TRBV10-3 to TRBJ1-1, with no clear D. This CDR3 has 14 residues. V dropped 2 bases and J dropped 2 bases, with 9 bases sitting between them. Germline lookup yields CDR1 ENHRY and CDR2 SYGVKD. CDR3 amino acids: CAISEDGLNTEAFF. CDR3 in DNA: TGTGCCATCAGTGAGGACGGCCTTAACACTGAAGCTTTCTTT.

The V and J genes are TRBV15 and TRBJ2-2; D call uncertain. The V gene's germline CDR1 is LNHNV and CDR2 YYDKDF (reference sequence). This CDR3 region has 14 residues. Trimming shortened V by 4 bases and J by 4 bases, and 10 bases separated the two germline ends. As DNA, the CDR3 is TGTGCCACCAGCACCCGAGTGGGCACCGGGGAGCTGTTTTTT. This translates into CATSTRVGTGELFF. The full variable domain, in which reference TRBV15 and TRBJ2-2 provide the parts outside the CDR3, is DAMVIQNPRYQVTQFGKPVTLSCSQTLNHNVMYWYQQKSSQAPKLLFHYYDKDFNNEADTPDNFQSRRPNTSFCFLDIRSPGLGDTAMYLCATSTRVGTGELFFGEGSRLTVL.

The CDR3 sequence is CASSYSGQNIQYF. The DNA of the CDR3 is TGTGCCAGCAGTTACTCTGGTCAAAACATTCAGTACTTC. The chain recombines TRBV6-5 with TRBJ2-4; D is unclear. CDR1 MNHEY and CDR2 SVGAGI come from the germline V gene. V was trimmed by 0 bases and J by 5 bases, leaving 5 bases between them. The CDR3 runs to 13 residues.